One sample yielded the 11 T cell receptor beta chains listed below, sequenced in a study of cytomegalovirus exposure and HLA in healthy donors. The primer mix had 60 Vbeta and 13 Jbeta primers. Measured with immunoSEQ multiplex PCR; TCRdb has only the in-frame clones, and not every one. This sample has about 150,000 clones, with roughly 82% found just once. Sequenced material: PBMCs. The source is a woman aged 50 to 65 in good health and CMV-seropositive.

The chain links TRBV5-1 to TRBJ1-2; tentatively, D is TRBD1 (5 bases). V was shortened by 3 bases and J by 4 bases, with 10 bases between the two germline ends. This CDR3 has 13 residues. Germline lookup yields CDR1 SGHRS and CDR2 YFSETQ. CDR3 in amino acids: CASSYEDSYGYTF. The CDR3 DNA is TGCGCCAGCAGCTACGAAGACAGCTATGGCTACACCTTC.

The chain is built from TRBV5-8 and TRBJ2-3; unclear D gene. V lost 5 bases to trimming and J lost 6 bases, with 13 bases between them. There are 13 residues in the CDR3. Germline lookup yields CDR1 SGHTS and CDR2 YDEGEE. Here the CDR3 DNA reads TGTGCCAGCAGGCCGACTGCTTTGGATACGCAGTATTTT. This sequence encodes CASRPTALDTQYF. The full variable domain, rest sourced from reference TRBV5-8 and TRBJ2-3, is EAGVTQSPTHLIKTRGQQATLRCSPISGHTSVYWYQQALGLGLQFLLWYDEGEERNRGNFPPRFSGRQFPNYSSELNVNALELEDSALYLCASRPTALDTQYFGPGTRLTVL.

The chain recombines TRBV4-2 with TRBJ2-5; 12 bases match TRBD1. Germline V gene lookup returns CDR1 LGHNA and CDR2 YNFKEQ. Losses at the gene ends were 4 bases for V and 5 bases for J; bases not matched to a gene: 5. The CDR3 has 15 residues. The CDR3 bases are TGTGCCAGCAGCCCCGGGACAGGGGGCATTGAGACCCAGTACTTC. Translated: CASSPGTGGIETQYF.

J is TRBJ2-7 and V is TRBV6-5; 8 nucleotides line up with TRBD2. Per the germline V gene, CDR1 is MNHEY and CDR2 is SVGAGI. This CDR3 has 13 amino acids. V dropped 1 base and J dropped 6; count of bases not matched to a gene: 2. CDR3 coding DNA: TGTGCCAGCAGTTACTTCGGGGGGGGCGAGCAGTACTTC. Amino acid sequence: CASSYFGGGEQYF.

This rearrangement joins TRBV28 to TRBJ1-5; 8 nucleotides align to TRBD1. Trimming cost V 5 bases and J 7 bases; bases outside gene matches: 10. This CDR3 spans 15 amino acids. Germline V lookup: CDR1 MDHEN, CDR2 SYDVKM. The DNA of the CDR3 is TGTGCCAGCAGTACAAGGACAGGGACCGGGCAGCCCCAGCATTTT. Its protein product is CASSTRTGTGQPQHF. The full variable domain, with the rest looked up from reference TRBV28 and TRBJ1-5, is DVKVTQSSRYLVKRTGEKVFLECVQDMDHENMFWYRQDPGLGLRLIYFSYDVKMKEKGDIPEGYSVSREKKERFSLILESASTNQTSMYLCASSTRTGTGQPQHFGDGTRLSIL.

The chain employs TRBV4-3 and TRBJ2-5; D uncertain. Matching the DNA end better, TRBJ2-7 makes the J call doubtful. Germline loops: CDR1 LGHNA, CDR2 YSLEER. CDR3 length equals 14 residues. The CDR3 here is CASSQHVRSYEQYF. For the CDR3, the DNA is TGCGCCAGCAGCCAACACGTTCGCTCCTACGAGCAGTACTTC.

The chain couples TRBV10-1 to TRBJ2-5; D may be TRBD1 (7 bases). The J call is doubtful: the DNA matches TRBJ2-7 better. CDR3 length: 13 amino acids. The germline gives CDR1 WNHNN, CDR2 SYGVQD (reference sequence). The CDR3 coding sequence is TGCGCCAGCAGTGACTACAGGGGAGGCGAGCAGTACTTC. Its protein product is CASSDYRGGEQYF.

J is TRBJ1-6 and V is TRBV7-2, with TRBD1 matching over 9 bases. The junction had 4 bases not matched to a gene; V was cut back by 6 bases and J by 7 bases. Germline-derived CDR1 and CDR2 are SGHTA and FQGNSA. The CDR3 runs 14 residues. The CDR3 reads CASRGTGRNSPLHF. CDR3 DNA: TGTGCCAGCAGAGGGACAGGGAGGAATTCACCCCTCCACTTT.

The chain couples TRBV27 to TRBJ2-3; unclear D gene. CDR1 is MNHEY and CDR2 is SMNVEV in the germline V gene (reference sequence). V was clipped by 3 bases and J by 1 base, with 5 bases between them. CDR3 length equals 13 residues. The CDR3 DNA is TGTGCCAGCAGTTTGGCAGGCACAGATACGCAGTATTTT. This codes for CASSLAGTDTQYF.

This rearrangement joins TRBV30 to TRBJ2-7; D not resolved. From germline, CDR1 is GTSNPN and CDR2 SVGIG (reference sequence). This CDR3 contains 11 residues. V was pared by 2 bases and J by 3 bases, with 5 bases between. Here the CDR3 reads CAWSPGYEQYF. For the CDR3, the DNA is TGTGCCTGGAGTCCGGGCTACGAGCAGTACTTC. Looking up the rest from reference TRBV30 and TRBJ2-7 gives the full variable domain: SQTIHQWPATLVQPVGSPLSLECTVEGTSNPNLYWYRQAAGRGLQLLFYSVGIGQISSEVPQNLSASRPQDRQFILSSKKLLLSDSGFYLCAWSPGYEQYFGPGTRLTVT.

The V call is TRBV6-5, the J call TRBJ2-1; D remains ambiguous. This CDR3 region has 15 residues. Trimming removed 3 bases from V and 0 bases from J, with 9 bases in between. Germline-derived CDR1 and CDR2 are MNHEY and SVGAGI. The CDR3 DNA sequence: TGTGCCAGCAGTTATTTGCCTAGCTCCTACAATGAGCAGTTCTTC. This encodes CASSYLPSSYNEQFF.